The clone carrying this TCR beta chain showed up many times. This sample was included in a study of CD8+CD57+ T cells in acquired aplastic anemia. Germline V gene data show CDR1 as SEHNR and CDR2 as FQNEAQ (reference sequence). The length of the CDR3 is 11 residues. V was pared by 3 bases and J by 3 bases, with 3 bases between. Patients chosen for sequencing had shown CD8+CD57+ cell expansion by flow cytometry. The diagnosis in all patients was severe acquired aplastic anemia. The use of genomic DNA as template underpinned the TCR beta VDJ and CDR3 profiling. Each CDR3 protein is one row after TCRdb ran MiXCR on the reads. The repertoire holds 150,000 to 160,000 distinct CDR3 sequences, with approximately 52% as singletons.

The clonotype originates from a human donor with aplastic anemia. The chain is built from TRBV7-9 and TRBJ2-7; D ambiguous. Specimen: sorted CD4+, CD8+, or CD8+CD57+ T cells (not recorded which) from PBMCs. CDR3 protein: CASSFDYEQYF. The CDR3 nucleotides are TGTGCCAGCAGCTTCGACTACGAGCAGTACTTC.